This T cell receptor (beta chain) was profiled in a study of CD8 T cells in ankylosing spondylitis. J lost 1 base, V lost 5 bases, and 15 bases had no gene match. The length of the CDR3 is 20 residues. Per germline, CDR1 MNHEY and CDR2 SVGEGT. Study results and caveats: Disease-linked clones proved CD8+ and comparatively uncommon in peripheral blood. Earlier work had already found some motif variants in reactive arthritis synovial fluid and blood. Characteristic, it appeared, of ankylosing spondylitis blood was a TCR beta motif of fewer than 10 highly homologous variants. Reportedly, significant enrichment of disease-linked clones occurred in matched ankylosing spondylitis synovial fluid.

Quantitative 5'-RACE with molecular barcodes was used to make the TCR beta libraries. TCRdb called the 5' RACE reads again in MiXCR, with one record for every CDR3 protein. Altogether some 700,000 distinct CDR3 sequences are present, 15% to 20% being singletons, with the ten largest covering 15% to 20%. A remark on this clonotype: Its matching antigen is unknown.

The sequenced sample was blood, either unsorted or a sorted T cell fraction (not recorded which). V is TRBV6-2 or TRBV6-3 and J is TRBJ1-5; 12 bases map to TRBD1. The receptor was isolated from a male donor with ankylosing spondylitis. DNA of the CDR3: TGTGCCAGCAGTCCTGGGGTGAGGGACAGGGGGCTTCTGAGCAATCAGCCCCAGCATTTT. It specifies CASSPGVRDRGLLSNQPQHF.